Listed here are 12 T cell receptor beta chains from one sample, sequenced in a study of blood T cell repertoires in COVID-19. The table came from immunoSEQ multiplex PCR; TCRdb's copy has only in-frame clones and leaves some out. The sample consists of 240,000 or so clones, 70% to 90% of them appearing once. The sequenced sample consisted of peripheral blood. These TCRs come from a woman in her twenties or thirties with acute or convalescent COVID-19.

This clone was seen more than once but under ten times. The CDR3 DNA follows: TGTGCCAGCAGACCCGGGACTAGCGGGAGGGATGAGCAGTTCTTC. Translated, it gives CASRPGTSGRDEQFF. This chain joins TRBV7-3 and TRBJ2-1; 16 bases line up with TRBD2. Germline V lookup: CDR1 SGHTA, CDR2 FQGTGA. J was trimmed by 8 bases and V by 6 bases; bases with no gene match: 4. The CDR3 sequence is 15 residues long.

The V gene is TRBV19, the J gene TRBJ1-5; D is possibly TRBD1 (5 bases). CDR1 and CDR2 from the germline V gene are LNHDA and SQIVND (reference sequence). This CDR3 region has 13 residues. The V end was cut by 5 bases, the J end by 9 bases, with 14 bases between. The CDR3 nucleotides read TGTGCCAGTAGTGTGACAGTCGGCAGGCCCCAGCATTTT. It is translated as CASSVTVGRPQHF.

At least ten counts were recorded for this clone. The V call is TRBV9, the J call TRBJ1-3; D is perhaps TRBD1 (6 bases). CDR3 length equals 15 residues. Germline V gene lookup returns CDR1 SGDLS and CDR2 YYNGEE. With 3 bases removed from V and 2 bases from J, the gap between germline ends came to 12 bases. The CDR3 here is CASSATGSTGNTIYF. CDR3 coding DNA: TGTGCCAGCAGCGCAACAGGGAGTACTGGAAACACCATATATTTT.

V and J are TRBV25-1 and TRBJ2-1; a possible D gene is TRBD2 (5 bases). V was clipped by 5 bases and J by 8 bases, with 13 bases between them. There are 13 residues in the CDR3. Germline V gene sequence: CDR1 MGHDK, CDR2 SYGVNS. This chain's CDR3 is CASSNPPGDEQFF. The CDR3 coding sequence is TGTGCCAGCAGTAACCCTCCCGGGGATGAGCAGTTCTTC.

This clone was detected only once. CDR3 protein: CATTGGLPYEQYF. The CDR3 DNA reads TGTGCCACAACAGGGGGCTTGCCCTACGAGCAGTACTTC. This sequence joins TRBV19 and TRBJ2-7; 9 bases are shared with TRBD1. This CDR3 region has 13 residues. Germline trimming cut 10 bases from V and 2 bases from J; bases unmatched to any gene: 6. The germline V gene encodes CDR1 LNHDA and CDR2 SQIVND (reference sequence).

Comments on this clone: At one boundary the junction diverges from the germline segment, which might be a read error. This chain connects TRBV7-7 to TRBJ2-7; D possibly corresponds to TRBD1 (8 bases). This CDR3 spans 15 amino acids. Germline values: CDR1 SSHAT, CDR2 FNYEAQ (reference sequence). The CDR3 loop reads CASSQSGTGSYEQYF. The CDR3 bases are TGTGCTAGCAGCCAGAGCGGGACAGGTTCCTACGAGCAGTACTTC.

The chain links TRBV29-1 to TRBJ2-2; D is perhaps TRBD1 (6 bases). CDR3 length: 12 amino acids. V was shortened by 7 bases and J by 1 base, with 7 bases between the two germline ends. Per the germline V gene, CDR1 is SQVTM and CDR2 is ANQGSEA. CDR3: CSAGQNTGELFF. The CDR3, as DNA: TGCAGCGCGGGACAGAACACCGGGGAGCTGTTTTTT.

The chain joins TRBV30 to TRBJ2-7; TRBD1 matches 8 bases. The CDR3 runs to 14 residues. J gave up 2 bases and V 5 bases, and 8 bases lay outside the gene matches. Germline CDR1 GTSNPN, CDR2 SVGIG (reference sequence). The chain's CDR3 is CAWGDRRITYEQYF. In nucleotides, the CDR3 is TGTGCCTGGGGGGACAGGAGGATTACCTACGAGCAGTACTTC.

The rearrangement uses TRBV7-2 and TRBJ1-5; the match to TRBD1 covers 7 bases. V shed 1 base, J shed 6 bases, and the junction held 9 bases outside the gene matches. The CDR3 is 16 residues long. Germline V gene sequence: CDR1 SGHTA, CDR2 FQGNSA. The CDR3 DNA reads as TGTGCCAGCAGCTTAGTTGAGACAGGGATCCTTCAGCCCCAGCATTTT. This gives the protein CASSLVETGILQPQHF.

This clone was counted a single time. V usage is TRBV5-1 and J usage is TRBJ1-4; 7 nucleotides match TRBD1. Losses at the gene ends were 0 bases for V and 5 bases for J; bases not matched to a gene: 4. The length of the CDR3 is 15 residues. Germline V gives CDR1 SGHRS, CDR2 YFSETQ. For the CDR3, the DNA is TGCGCCAGCAGCTTGGCCGGGACAGTGAATGAAAAACTGTTTTTT. Encoded protein: CASSLAGTVNEKLFF.

V and J are TRBV9 and TRBJ2-5; 9 bases align to TRBD2. V was clipped by 0 bases and J by 4 bases; unmatched bases: 7. There are 16 residues in the CDR3. Germline V gene data show CDR1 as SGDLS and CDR2 as YYNGEE. The chain's CDR3 is CASSVAGGRAGETQYF. As DNA, the CDR3 is TGTGCCAGCAGCGTAGCTGGCGGGAGGGCCGGAGAGACCCAGTACTTC.

J is TRBJ2-7 and V is TRBV15; 8 bases are a match to TRBD1. The CDR3 contains 15 residues. The germline V gene has CDR1 LNHNV and CDR2 YYDKDF (reference sequence). Trimming at V came to 0 bases and at J to 6 bases, leaving 7 bases not matched to a gene. CDR3 DNA: TGTGCCACCAGCAGAGATCGGACAGGGAGTCGCGAGCAGTACTTC. It encodes CATSRDRTGSREQYF.